This T cell receptor (beta chain) emerged from a study of blood T cell repertoires in COVID-19. Study at large: Acute and convalescent COVID-19 samples came from the United States, Italy and Spain. Nucleic acid was either cDNA or gDNA, and it came from T cells, B-cell-depleted T cells, or PBMCs.

In the authors' workflow: Reference gene primers were amplified, and this amplification served to estimate nucleated cell counts. Assay: immunoSEQ multiplex PCR; the TCRdb copy retains only in-frame clones and omits some. V, J and clone size are those of that table, while D and trimming were read from the DNA. The data show about 170,000 clones, approximately 85% seen once. The CDR3 is 15 amino acids. The germline V gene encodes CDR1 LGHNT and CDR2 FRNRAP. V gave up 5 bases and J gave up 5 bases; unmatched junction bases: 11. Sequencing was done on a sample of peripheral blood. The receptor comes from a man older than 75 with COVID-19, enrolled during active disease. The V call is TRBV12-5, the J call TRBJ2-7; 8 bases map to TRBD1. The CDR3 sequence: CASGPQGGIAHEQYF. CDR3 nucleotide sequence: TGTGCTAGTGGTCCACAGGGGGGAATCGCCCACGAGCAGTACTTC.